One sample yielded the 31 T cell receptor beta chains listed below, sequenced in a study of blood T cell repertoires in COVID-19. Sequencing was performed with immunoSEQ multiplex PCR; in TCRdb, only in-frame clones are kept and a portion is missing. The sample carries about 160,000 clones, 85% recorded once. Sequencing used peripheral blood. These TCRs come from a human donor with acute or convalescent COVID-19. The donor label of this sample is uncertain.

This clone was picked up one time. The chain is built from TRBV2 and TRBJ1-4; the D gene is possibly TRBD1 (6 bases). The CDR3 spans 13 residues. Trimming took 8 bases from V and 7 from J, leaving 14 bases between them. The V gene's germline CDR1 is SNHLY and CDR2 FYNNEI. CDR3 amino acids: CASSGVRSEKLFF. The DNA for the CDR3 is TGTGCCAGCTCAGGGGTGAGGAGTGAAAAACTGTTTTTT.

The chain combines TRBV19 with TRBJ2-3; 14 bases are shared with TRBD2. This CDR3 is 18 amino acids long. Germline V gene lookup returns CDR1 LNHDA and CDR2 SQIVND (reference sequence). J gave up 5 bases and V 5 bases, and 12 bases lay outside the gene matches. CDR3 loop: CASSAPRLAGGRGDTQYF. DNA for the CDR3: TGTGCCAGTAGTGCCCCCCGACTAGCGGGGGGGAGGGGAGATACGCAGTATTTT.

The chain uses TRBV5-4 and TRBJ2-2, with 8 nucleotides matching TRBD2. Germline CDR1 is SGHNT and CDR2 is YYREEE (reference sequence). The V segment lost 4 bases and the J segment 6 bases; nucleotides outside the gene matches: 8. The CDR3 has 15 residues. The CDR3 region is CASSPGGAIAGELFF. CDR3 DNA sequence: TGTGCCAGCAGCCCCGGGGGGGCGATAGCCGGGGAGCTGTTTTTT.

The chain recombines TRBV4-1 with TRBJ1-6, with D possibly TRBD1 on 5 matching bases. V was pared by 3 bases and J by 7 bases, with 16 bases between. CDR1 and CDR2 (germline): MGHRA, YSYEKL. The CDR3 length is 16 residues. The CDR3, as DNA: TGCGCCAGCAGCCACGGCAGGGCAAAAAAGAATTCACCCCTCCACTTT. Its translation is CASSHGRAKKNSPLHF.

The rearrangement uses TRBV12-3 or TRBV12-4 and TRBJ1-1; maybe TRBD1 (5 bases). The CDR3 runs to 12 residues. Deletions cut 6 bases from V and 10 bases from J, with 15 bases between. Here the CDR3 DNA reads TGTGCCAGCAGCCCCTTTCGGGGGACAGCTTTCTTT. Amino acid sequence: CASSPFRGTAFF.

The chain employs TRBV6-5 and TRBJ1-2, with unresolved D. Between the trimmed V and J ends, which lost 0 bases and 5 bases, there was a span of 16 bases. Per the germline V gene, CDR1 is MNHEY and CDR2 is SVGAGI. The CDR3 covers 16 residues. CDR3 coding DNA: TGTGCCAGCAGTTACTCGATGGCAGGTCCCACATATGGCTACACCTTC. This translates into CASSYSMAGPTYGYTF.

Many counts were recorded for this clone. The gene calls are TRBV16 and TRBJ1-2; no clear D. Germline lookup yields CDR1 KGHSY and CDR2 FQNENV. There are 15 residues in the CDR3. V was shortened by 4 bases and J by 2 bases, with 14 bases between the two germline ends. The DNA of the CDR3 is TGTGCCAGCAGCCCCAGCGCACCGGGGAACTATGGCTACACCTTC. As protein: CASSPSAPGNYGYTF.

The V and J genes are TRBV5-1 and TRBJ2-1, with 11 bases lining up with TRBD2. The J segment lost 4 bases and the V segment lost 1 base, leaving 1 base of the junction unmatched. This CDR3 has 15 residues. CDR1 is SGHRS, CDR2 YFSETQ, per germline. CDR3 sequence: CASSLRTSGYNEQFF. CDR3 sequence (DNA): TGCGCCAGCAGCTTGCGGACTAGCGGGTACAATGAGCAGTTCTTC.

This chain links TRBV6-5 with TRBJ1-6; 9 bases line up with TRBD1. The CDR3 loop spans 16 amino acids. V trimming: 4 bases; J trimming: 9 bases; junction bases outside the gene matches: 10. Per germline, CDR1 MNHEY and CDR2 SVGAGI. The DNA for the CDR3 is TGTGCCAGCAGTTTGGACAGGGGATCTGTGAGTTCACCCCTCCACTTT. Encoded protein: CASSLDRGSVSSPLHF.

The V and J genes are TRBV3-1 (or the pseudogene TRBV3-2) and TRBJ2-7, with unresolved D. Between the trimmed V and J ends, which lost 0 bases and 5 bases, there was a span of 17 bases. The CDR3 consists of 16 residues. Per germline, CDR1 LGHDT and CDR2 YNNKEL (reference sequence). CDR3 loop: CASSQERSRGKNEQYF. CDR3 coding DNA: TGTGCCAGCAGCCAAGAAAGGTCCCGAGGCAAAAACGAGCAGTACTTC.

The chain has TRBV5-1 and TRBJ1-1; no clear D gene. The germline CDR1 and CDR2 sequences are SGHRS and YFSETQ. Trimming pared 2 bases from V and 3 bases from J, leaving 8 bases between. This CDR3 region has 13 residues. In DNA, the CDR3 is TGCGCCAGCAGCTTTGGGCGGGACACTGAAGCTTTCTTT. It is translated as CASSFGRDTEAFF.

CDR3 in DNA: TGTGCCAGCAGCCCTTGGCAGAATCAGCCCCAGCATTTT. Amino acid sequence: CASSPWQNQPQHF. The chain has TRBV27 and TRBJ1-5; no definite D call. CDR1 MNHEY and CDR2 SMNVEV come from the germline V gene (reference sequence). V lost 6 bases to trimming and J lost 4 bases, with 10 bases between them. This CDR3 has 13 amino acids.

V is TRBV12-3 or TRBV12-4 and J is TRBJ1-2, with D maybe TRBD1 (5 bases). This CDR3 spans 13 amino acids. V shed 5 bases and J shed 2 bases, with 9 bases lying between them. The CDR3 loop reads CASSQDTNYGYTF. The CDR3, as DNA: TGTGCCAGCAGTCAGGACACAAACTATGGCTACACCTTC.

The V gene is TRBV7-9, the J gene TRBJ1-6; D possibly corresponds to TRBD1 (6 bases). CDR3 length equals 16 residues. Germline CDR1 is SEHNR and CDR2 is FQNEAQ (reference sequence). V shed 5 bases and J shed 4 bases, with 15 bases lying between them. The CDR3 protein is CASSPPQTGYNSPLHF. DNA of the CDR3: TGTGCCAGCAGCCCCCCCCAGACAGGTTATAATTCACCCCTCCACTTT.

The V gene is TRBV14, the J gene TRBJ1-1; D gene ambiguous. The CDR3 extends over 12 amino acids. Trimming stripped 0 bases from V and 7 bases from J, with 6 bases between. Germline loops: CDR1 SGHDN, CDR2 FVKESK. The CDR3 region has the DNA TGTGCCAGCAGCCAAGATCGGTATGAAGCTTTCTTT. This translates into CASSQDRYEAFF.

As to this clone: The sample holds other DNA sequences that translate to the same CDR3. The chain links TRBV28 to TRBJ2-2; 9 nucleotides line up with TRBD2. The CDR3 length is 17 residues. V lost 2 bases and J lost 0; bases outside the gene matches: 4. CDR1 MDHEN and CDR2 SYDVKM come from the germline V gene. The DNA of the CDR3 is TGTGCCAGCAGTTTAGGCGCGGGGGGGCCGAACACCGGGGAGCTGTTTTTT. Amino acids: CASSLGAGGPNTGELFF.

V gene TRBV4-2 combines with J gene TRBJ1-1, with D maybe TRBD1 (5 bases). The V gene's germline CDR1 is LGHNA and CDR2 YNFKEQ. This CDR3 has 11 residues. V shed 6 bases and J shed 4 bases, with 6 bases lying between them. CDR3 amino acids: CASRGGTEAFF. The CDR3 DNA sequence: TGTGCCAGCAGGGGGGGCACTGAAGCTTTCTTT.

The gene calls are TRBV18 and TRBJ2-5, with D possibly matching TRBD2 (6 bases). Trimming cost V 6 bases and J 4 bases, with 18 bases left between them. The germline gives CDR1 KGHSH, CDR2 LQKENI. This CDR3 is 15 amino acids long. CDR3 protein: CASSDWGEQGETQYF. The CDR3 nucleotides are TGTGCCAGCTCCGATTGGGGGGAACAAGGAGAGACCCAGTACTTC.

The chain uses TRBV6-5 and TRBJ2-1; TRBD2 is a possible D gene (6 bases). The germline V and J ends were trimmed by 7 bases and 9 bases, with 13 bases remaining between them. The CDR3 runs to 12 residues. Germline lookup yields CDR1 MNHEY and CDR2 SVGAGI. The CDR3 coding sequence is TGTGCCAGCACTCTATTGGGGGGTGAGCAGTTCTTC. This encodes CASTLLGGEQFF.

This chain joins TRBV4-2 and TRBJ2-1; 9 nucleotides agree with TRBD2. The CDR3 is made up of 16 amino acids. With V trimmed by 1 base and J by 3 bases, 4 bases remained unmatched. CDR1 LGHNA and CDR2 YNFKEQ come from the germline V gene. This CDR3 is CASSQGTSAYYNEQFF. The CDR3 region has the DNA TGTGCCAGCAGCCAAGGGACTAGCGCGTACTACAATGAGCAGTTCTTC.

The genes are TRBV19 and TRBJ1-5, with no clear D. V lost 7 bases and J 7 bases, leaving 14 bases between the germline ends. The CDR3 is 13 amino acids. The V gene's germline CDR1 is LNHDA and CDR2 SQIVND (reference sequence). CDR3 sequence: CASTRGISQPQHF. The CDR3 DNA reads as TGTGCCAGTACCCGAGGAATTTCGCAGCCCCAGCATTTT.

The chain uses TRBV5-8 and TRBJ1-2; 9 bases align to TRBD1. The CDR3 is made up of 15 amino acids. In germline, CDR1 is SGHTS, CDR2 YDEGEE. V dropped 0 bases and J dropped 8; count of bases not matched to a gene: 8. For the CDR3, the DNA is TGTGCCAGCAGCTTGGCTCTGACAGGGGGACAAGGCTACACCTTC. Translated: CASSLALTGGQGYTF.

In this sample, this clone turned up once. This chain uses TRBV10-3 with TRBJ1-2; D may be TRBD1 (6 bases). This CDR3 region has 14 residues. V shed 2 bases and J shed 2 bases, with 9 bases lying between them. Germline loops: CDR1 ENHRY, CDR2 SYGVKD. CDR3 nucleotides: TGTGCCATCAGTGAGGACAGGCGCAACTATGGCTACACCTTC. Translation: CAISEDRRNYGYTF.

This clone occurred a few times. This rearrangement joins TRBV25-1 to TRBJ1-4; TRBD1 might be the D (6 bases). Germline V gene sequence: CDR1 MGHDK, CDR2 SYGVNS. The length of the CDR3 is 15 residues. Trimming stripped 3 bases from V and 11 bases from J, with 19 bases between. For the CDR3, the DNA is TGTGCCAGCAGTGAGAACAGGGCGGTGGTTGATAAACTGTTTTTT. It translates to CASSENRAVVDKLFF.

This clone has only a few counts. The chain carries TRBV2 and TRBJ2-1; 8 nucleotides agree with TRBD2. The CDR3 sequence is 14 residues long. In germline, CDR1 is SNHLY, CDR2 FYNNEI. The trim removed 8 bases at V and 2 bases at J, leaving 5 bases unmatched. DNA for the CDR3: TGTGCCAGCGAGACGGGGGGGCCCTACAATGAGCAGTTCTTC. Its translation: CASETGGPYNEQFF.

The chain couples TRBV7-2 to TRBJ1-1; the D is unclear. Germline lookup yields CDR1 SGHTA and CDR2 FQGNSA. V lost 2 bases, J lost 0 bases, and 7 bases lay in between. The CDR3 totals 14 residues. This CDR3 reads CASSLRQVNTEAFF. DNA of the CDR3: TGTGCCAGCAGCTTAAGACAAGTGAACACTGAAGCTTTCTTT.

Here the CDR3 DNA reads TGTGCCAGCAGGCACAATCAGGGGCTAGGGCAGCCCCAGCATTTT. It specifies CASRHNQGLGQPQHF. The rearrangement uses TRBV28 and TRBJ1-5; weak D call: TRBD1 (6 bases). This CDR3 has 15 residues. Per the germline V gene, CDR1 is MDHEN and CDR2 is SYDVKM. Between the trimmed V and J ends, which lost 6 bases and 7 bases, there was a span of 19 bases.

The rearrangement joins TRBV18 to TRBJ1-1; D not resolved. Germline loops: CDR1 KGHSH, CDR2 LQKENI. The V end was cut by 3 bases, the J end by 3 bases, with 8 bases between. The CDR3 sequence is 13 residues long. The DNA for the CDR3 is TGTGCCAGCTCACCGCTTTTAGACACTGAAGCTTTCTTT. Amino acid sequence: CASSPLLDTEAFF.

V usage is TRBV6-5 and J usage is TRBJ1-1; D is ambiguous. Trimming removed 2 bases from V and 1 base from J, with 11 bases in between. The CDR3 is 15 residues long. CDR1 and CDR2 (germline): MNHEY, SVGAGI. CDR3 residues: CASSYGGSRNTEAFF. In DNA, the CDR3 is TGTGCCAGCAGTTACGGAGGCAGTCGGAACACTGAAGCTTTCTTT.

V gene TRBV18 combines with J gene TRBJ2-1; 9 nucleotides match TRBD1. The CDR3 is made up of 22 amino acids. The V and J ends lost 3 bases and 2 bases, in that order; junction bases with no gene match: 23. Germline assignment: CDR1 KGHSH and CDR2 LQKENI. As DNA, the CDR3 is TGTGCCAGCTCACCGACCCCTAGATGGGACAGGGAGGGATCTAGAACCTACAATGAGCAGTTCTTC. Its protein is CASSPTPRWDREGSRTYNEQFF. Full variable domain (missing parts from reference TRBV18 and TRBJ2-1): NAGVMQNPRHLVRRRGQEARLRCSPMKGHSHVYWYRQLPEEGLKFMVYLQKENIIDESGMPKERFSAEFPKEGPSILRIQQVVRGDSAAYFCASSPTPRWDREGSRTYNEQFFGPGTRLTVL.

The gene calls are TRBV18 and TRBJ1-5; the D gene is possibly TRBD1 (5 bases). This CDR3 contains 16 residues. Trimming pared 4 bases from V and 3 bases from J, leaving 16 bases between. Germline loops: CDR1 KGHSH, CDR2 LQKENI. The DNA of the CDR3 is TGTGCCAGCTCACTTTCAGGGAAGGGTCACAATCAGCCCCAGCATTTT. It codes for CASSLSGKGHNQPQHF.